This paragraph covers one T cell receptor beta chain sequence. Its antigen is still unknown. Base qualities are not provided; no much larger clone lies one nucleotide away. This sample is part of a study of B cell selection in AIRE deficiency (dated by TCRdb to between 2019 and 2020). Describing the broader study: A comparison of TCRbeta repertoires of sorted blood CD4+ conventional T cells and regulatory T cells was made between AIRE-deficient patients and healthy controls. The TCR-sequenced cohort comprised roughly 5 AIRE-deficient APECED patients and roughly 5 healthy control donors.

From the cysteine through the phenylalanine, the CDR3 covers 15 amino acids. The CDR3 DNA has 45 bases and is translated from base 1. The germline V gene (reference sequence) provides CDR1 LNHDA and CDR2 SQIVND. Cut back by 3 bases and 1 base, the V and J ends lie 12 bases apart. CD4+CD127+ cells were sorted as the conventional CD4 T cell population. APECED syndrome was present in the AIRE-deficient patients. Sorting of Tconv and Treg cells intended for TCRbeta sequencing was performed on a FACSAria flow cytometer. Sorted cells were collected in 5-ml round-bottom polystyrene tubes, and dry cell pellets were stored frozen at -80 degrees C prior to sequencing. The immunoSEQ platform was used for TCRbeta chain sequencing. From the authors' description of their analysis: When conventional T cell repertoires were pooled, patients gave approximately 99,000 distinct in-frame TCRbeta sequences, while healthy donors gave 130,000 to 150,000. Treg TCRbeta sequences found in two or more individuals were defined as public, and these public Treg TCRbeta sequences were then searched for in Tconv repertoires. To test for differences between groups, Mann-Whitney U tests with Bonferroni-Dunn correction were run in GraphPad Prism 7.03. TCRdb took this table from immuneACCESS and kept in-frame rearrangements with V and J called. Such tables lack part of the clones; where checked against another copy, unresolved V genes explain under half of the gap, and the rest is unexplained. D and trimming were read from the DNA, whereas the V and J calls and clone size are those reported in that table. The sample table records about 25,000 clones; 95% to 97% of these occur just once. In total, the top ten clones hold more than 0.2% of the sample.

General study outcomes and caveats: Among a few thousand shared Treg TCRbeta sequences, 30% to 35% were shared exclusively among healthy donors and approximately 10% exclusively among patients, which suggests that Treg selection is less efficient in the absence of AIRE. About 29% of the Treg TCRbeta sequences shared among healthy donors turned up in patient Tconv cells, suggesting that Treg-biased clones are diverted into the Tconv compartment. Only TCRbeta chains were sequenced; approximately 35% of shared healthy-donor Treg sequences also occurred in healthy Tconv, possibly because of differing TCRalpha chains. In AIRE-deficient patients, Tconv and Treg cells had TCRBV gene usage, CDR3 length and TCR diversity comparable to those in healthy donors. Shared Treg sequences had shorter CDR3s, reflecting a bias toward rearrangements with few non-templated nucleotide insertions.

This chain is built from TRBV19 and TRBJ1-1, and the D gene may be TRBD1, 5 bases matching. The sample consisted of conventional CD4+ T cells sorted from PBMCs. The clonotype was recovered from a human donor with AIRE deficiency. For the CDR3, the sequence is CASSIGGTPNTEAFF. Read as DNA, the sequence is TGTGCCAGTAGTATCGGAGGGACTCCGAACACTGAAGCTTTCTTT.